These 24 T cell receptor beta chains share one sample of origin, sequenced in a study of T-cell reconstitution after alpha-beta-depleted transplantation in children. The library targeted TCRbeta and was prepared with unique molecular identifiers. Each CDR3 protein is one row after TCRdb ran MiXCR on the PCR reads. The sample has 350,000 to 450,000 distinct CDR3 sequences; 10% to 15% are singletons. Sequencing was performed on PBMCs, taken from the stem cell graft. The receptors shown here come from a human donor who donated a stem cell graft to a child with Fanconi anemia.

This clonotype was seen many times. The chain employs TRBV6-5 and TRBJ2-5, with TRBD1 matching 10 bases. Germline-derived CDR1 and CDR2 are MNHEY and SVGAGI. After removal of 7 bases from V and 4 bases from J, the junction contained 3 bases not matched to a gene. The CDR3 is made up of 13 amino acids. CDR3 in amino acids: CASKRTGGETQYF. The CDR3 region has the DNA TGTGCCAGCAAGAGGACAGGGGGAGAGACCCAGTACTTC.

This chain joins TRBV20-1 and TRBJ1-1; 7 nucleotides agree with TRBD1. The CDR3 has 13 residues. V lost 3 bases to trimming and J lost 1 base; unmatched junction nucleotides: 2. Germline V gene sequence: CDR1 DFQATT, CDR2 SNEGSKA (reference sequence). CDR3 protein: CSASKGANTEAFF. The DNA for the CDR3 is TGCAGTGCTAGCAAGGGGGCGAACACTGAAGCTTTCTTT.

At least ten counts were recorded for this clonotype. The chain combines TRBV6-6 with TRBJ2-3; 7 nucleotides line up with TRBD1. Looked up from germline, CDR1 is MNHNY and CDR2 is SVGAGI (reference sequence). Unmatched junction bases numbered 1, after V lost 6 bases and J lost 1 base. CDR3 length equals 13 residues. Here the CDR3 DNA reads TGTGCCAGCAGCGGACAGGGCACAGATACGCAGTATTTT. It yields the protein CASSGQGTDTQYF.

This clonotype was counted between two and nine times. The chain links TRBV6-5 to TRBJ2-2; D gene unclear. V was shortened by 2 bases and J by 6 bases, with 16 bases between the two germline ends. The CDR3 length is 16 residues. Germline V gives CDR1 MNHEY, CDR2 SVGAGI. The CDR3 nucleotides are TGTGCCAGCAGTTACAGGATGGGCGGCCCAGCCGGGGAGCTGTTTTTT. The encoded protein is CASSYRMGGPAGELFF.

This clonotype was picked up many times. The chain employs TRBV4-2 and TRBJ2-2; D unresolved. CDR1 and CDR2 from the germline V gene are LGHNA and YNFKEQ. V was shortened by 1 base and J by 0 bases, with 12 bases between the two germline ends. The CDR3 loop spans 17 amino acids. The CDR3 protein is CASSQGLTRPNTGELFF. Here the CDR3 DNA reads TGTGCCAGCAGCCAAGGCCTAACGCGCCCGAACACCGGGGAGCTGTTTTTT.

Ten or more counts support this clonotype. This chain joins TRBV5-4 and TRBJ1-1; weak D call: TRBD1 (5 bases). Trimming shortened V by 4 bases and J by 1 base, and 20 bases separated the two germline ends. The CDR3 runs to 17 residues. Germline loops: CDR1 SGHNT, CDR2 YYREEE (reference sequence). CDR3 in DNA: TGTGCCAGCAGCCCCCGAACAGGTTATGGAGGGAACACTGAAGCTTTCTTT. Translation: CASSPRTGYGGNTEAFF.

The table lists this clonotype with many counts. This chain uses TRBV7-9 with TRBJ1-3, with no clear D. The V gene's germline CDR1 is SEHNR and CDR2 FQNEAQ (reference sequence). The length of the CDR3 is 15 residues. The V end lost 1 base, the J end lost 1 base, and 8 bases lay between the germline ends. The CDR3 sequence: CASSLEGRSGNTIYF. The CDR3 DNA reads as TGTGCCAGCAGCTTAGAGGGCAGATCTGGAAACACCATATATTTT.

Judged by abundance, this clonotype is medium-sized (0.01 to 0.1%). This chain uses TRBV15 with TRBJ2-7; 10 bases align to TRBD2. V shed 3 bases and J 2 bases; nucleotides not matched to a gene: 1. The CDR3 totals 14 residues. Germline V CDR1 and CDR2: LNHNV, YYDKDF (reference sequence). In nucleotides, the CDR3 is TGTGCCACCAGCAGCGGGACTAGCGCCTACGAGCAGTACTTC. This sequence encodes CATSSGTSAYEQYF. Combining the CDR3 with reference TRBV15 and TRBJ2-7 gives the whole variable domain DAMVIQNPRYQVTQFGKPVTLSCSQTLNHNVMYWYQQKSSQAPKLLFHYYDKDFNNEADTPDNFQSRRPNTSFCFLDIRSPGLGDTAMYLCATSSGTSAYEQYFGPGTRLTVT.

The sample holds a few counts of this clonotype. The rearrangement links TRBV12-3 or TRBV12-4 to TRBJ1-1; D is undetermined. The germline V and J ends were trimmed by 6 bases and 2 bases, with 16 bases remaining between them. The CDR3 is 15 amino acids. This CDR3 reads CASRETFGDNTEAFF. CDR3 DNA: TGTGCCAGCAGGGAGACCTTTGGAGATAACACTGAAGCTTTCTTT.

CDR3 DNA: TGTGCCAGCAGCTTGTTTGGCGGATACACAGATACGCAGTATTTT. Residues: CASSLFGGYTDTQYF. The genes are TRBV7-9 and TRBJ2-3; D not certain. V dropped 3 bases and J dropped 2 bases, with 12 bases sitting between them. Germline-derived CDR1 and CDR2 are SEHNR and FQNEAQ (reference sequence). The CDR3 length is 15 residues.

This clonotype has only a few counts. The chain employs TRBV11-2 and TRBJ2-5; TRBD2 might be the D (6 bases). Trimming took off 2 bases at V and 3 bases at J, with 10 bases between the two ends. Per germline, CDR1 SGHAT and CDR2 FQNNGV. CDR3 length: 14 amino acids. DNA for the CDR3: TGTGCCAGCAGCTTATTTACGGGGGAAGAGACCCAGTACTTC. It encodes CASSLFTGEETQYF.

The V and J genes are TRBV9 and TRBJ1-6; D may be TRBD1 (5 bases). Trimming took 5 bases from V and 8 from J, leaving 14 bases between them. The CDR3 is made up of 14 amino acids. Germline V gives CDR1 SGDLS, CDR2 YYNGEE. As DNA, the CDR3 is TGTGCCAGCAGGTCGGGGCTCATGGATTCACCCCTCCACTTT. Translated: CASRSGLMDSPLHF.

This clonotype came up a few times. The chain links TRBV20-1 to TRBJ2-3, with D perhaps TRBD2 (5 bases). This CDR3 has 13 amino acids. Germline CDR1 and CDR2: DFQATT and SNEGSKA (reference sequence). V lost 6 bases and J lost 2, with 12 bases in between. For the CDR3, the DNA is TGCAGTGCCCCACGGGGTAACACAGATACGCAGTATTTT. It specifies CSAPRGNTDTQYF.

This clonotype was observed at least ten times. V is TRBV28 and J is TRBJ2-1, with 8 nucleotides matching TRBD1. The CDR3 loop spans 15 amino acids. Germline-derived CDR1 and CDR2 are MDHEN and SYDVKM. The V and J ends lost 5 bases and 4 bases, in that order; junction bases with no gene match: 7. The CDR3 reads CASSPDRAQYNEQFF. Written as DNA, the CDR3 is TGTGCCAGCAGTCCGGACAGGGCTCAATACAATGAGCAGTTCTTC.

This clonotype came up many times. The chain recombines TRBV7-2 with TRBJ2-3; D is uncertain. The germline V and J ends were trimmed by 0 bases and 5 bases, with 6 bases remaining between them. The germline CDR1 and CDR2 sequences are SGHTA and FQGNSA. The CDR3 has 13 residues. In DNA form, the CDR3 reads TGTGCCAGCAGCTTAGCCCCCCAAGATACGCAGTATTTT. Amino acid sequence: CASSLAPQDTQYF.

This clonotype showed up just a few times. The rearrangement links TRBV12-3 or TRBV12-4 to TRBJ2-3; perhaps TRBD2 as D (7 bases). The CDR3 totals 15 residues. The V gene lost 2 bases and the J gene lost 3 bases, with 12 bases spanning the gap. For the CDR3, the DNA is TGTGCCAGCAGTTTATCGGCGGGGGCAACAGATACGCAGTATTTT. Translated, it gives CASSLSAGATDTQYF.

The CDR3 region has the DNA TGCAGCGTTGCGGGACCGGCCCTGGGGAATGAGCAGTTCTTC. The encoded protein is CSVAGPALGNEQFF. The chain uses TRBV29-1 and TRBJ2-1; tentatively, D is TRBD1 or TRBD2 (5 bases each). V was shortened by 4 bases and J by 7 bases, with 17 bases between the two germline ends. The CDR3 sequence is 14 residues long. Germline V lookup: CDR1 SQVTM, CDR2 ANQGSEA.

In this sample, this clonotype turned up many times. The chain couples TRBV5-1 to TRBJ2-1; a possible D gene is TRBD2 (6 bases). Trimming pared 7 bases from V and 3 bases from J, leaving 11 bases between. This CDR3 is built from 13 residues. Germline-derived CDR1 and CDR2 are SGHRS and YFSETQ. As DNA, the CDR3 is TGCGCCAGCGGCCCCGGGGGCTACAATGAGCAGTTCTTC. This codes for CASGPGGYNEQFF.

This clonotype was counted only a few times. CDR3 amino acids: CASSPLLDEQFF. The DNA for the CDR3 is TGTGCCAGCAGCCCCCTTTTAGATGAGCAGTTCTTC. The chain combines TRBV7-2 with TRBJ2-1; D gene ambiguous. Trimming stripped 5 bases from V and 8 bases from J, with 10 bases between. Germline lookup yields CDR1 SGHTA and CDR2 FQGNSA. The CDR3 sequence is 12 residues long.

This clonotype was counted between two and nine times. The chain recombines TRBV7-8 with TRBJ2-7; the D gene could be TRBD1 or TRBD2 (6 bases each). This CDR3 has 16 residues. Germline values: CDR1 SGHVS, CDR2 FQNEAQ. Deletions cut 5 bases from V and 1 base from J, with 18 bases between. The CDR3 spells CASSTWGGQGSYEQYF. CDR3 DNA: TGTGCCAGCAGCACCTGGGGAGGCCAGGGGTCCTACGAGCAGTACTTC.

CDR3 sequence: CSVDWGQETQYF. CDR3 DNA sequence: TGCAGCGTTGATTGGGGTCAAGAGACCCAGTACTTC. The chain joins TRBV29-1 to TRBJ2-5; D gene unclear. V lost 3 bases, J lost 2 bases, and 7 bases lay in between. Germline V CDR1 and CDR2: SQVTM, ANQGSEA. This CDR3 has 12 residues.

J is TRBJ2-5 and V is TRBV5-8; D is uncertain. CDR3 length: 12 residues. Germline CDR1 SGHTS, CDR2 YDEGEE. Deletions cut 1 base from V and 4 bases from J, with 5 bases between. The CDR3 bases are TGTGCCAGCAGCTTGTTTTTAGAGACCCAGTACTTC. It yields the protein CASSLFLETQYF.

The CDR3 coding sequence is TGCGCCAGCAGCCCAGGACAGGGCCGATCACCCCTCCACTTT. Its translation is CASSPGQGRSPLHF. The chain uses TRBV5-1 and TRBJ1-6; 8 positions match TRBD1. J was trimmed by 10 bases and V by 4 bases; bases with no gene match: 7. Germline V gives CDR1 SGHRS, CDR2 YFSETQ. CDR3 length: 14 amino acids.

This clonotype was picked up a small number of times. The rearrangement links TRBV24-1 to TRBJ2-1; D not certain. Germline assignment: CDR1 KGHDR and CDR2 SFDVKD. V lost 2 bases, J lost 5 bases, and 12 bases lay in between. This CDR3 comprises 15 residues. This CDR3 reads CATSDSVGKNNEQFF. CDR3 nucleotides: TGTGCCACCAGTGATTCGGTTGGGAAAAACAATGAGCAGTTCTTC.